This T cell receptor (beta chain) was recovered during a study of cytomegalovirus exposure and HLA in healthy donors. This clone was recorded once. Vbeta (60) and Jbeta (13) primers were used in the PCR. Data came from immunoSEQ multiplex PCR; TCRdb stores just in-frame clones and leaves some out. The sample yields about 110,000 clones, around three quarters seen once. The sequence derives from a young man in good health and CMV-seronegative. The sequencing sample was made of PBMCs.

In DNA, the CDR3 is TGTGCCACAATGAGGGTACCCACTAACTATGGCTACACCTTC. It yields the protein CATMRVPTNYGYTF. The genes are TRBV6-1 and TRBJ1-2; no clear D gene. The CDR3 contains 14 residues. Germline CDR1 and CDR2: MNHNS and SASEGT. Trimming cost V 10 bases and J 0 bases, with 15 bases left between them.